The 9 T cell receptor beta chains listed next were all sequenced from one sample in a study of T cell responses to AZD1222 COVID-19 vaccine. Assay used: immunoSEQ multiplex PCR; TCRdb lists only in-frame clones, some missing. The sample lists more than 100,000 clones; about 85% were seen once. The input for sequencing was peripheral blood, taken on day 0 of AZD1222 vaccination. The receptors originated from an adult in good health.

This clone was found once. The genes are TRBV7-2 and TRBJ1-2, with D hard to call. V lost 5 bases to trimming and J lost 4 bases, with 8 bases between them. This CDR3 has 12 residues. Germline CDR1 and CDR2: SGHTA and FQGNSA. This CDR3 is CASSPASYGYTF. DNA for the CDR3: TGTGCCAGCAGCCCGGCCAGCTATGGCTACACCTTC. Variable domain in full (rest from reference TRBV7-2 and TRBJ1-2): GAGVSQSPSNKVTEKGKDVELRCDPISGHTALYWYRQSLGQGLEFLIYFQGNSAPDKSGLPSDRFSAERTGGSVSTLTIQRTQQEDSAVYLCASSPASYGYTFGSGTRLTVV.

The rearrangement joins TRBV11-2 to TRBJ1-3; no clear D gene. Trimming took 6 bases from V and 4 from J, leaving 13 bases between them. The germline gives CDR1 SGHAT, CDR2 FQNNGV. The CDR3 is 14 residues long. CDR3 residues: CASSPVGGGNTIYF. CDR3 nucleotides: TGTGCCAGCAGTCCCGTAGGAGGAGGAAACACCATATATTTT.

This sequence joins TRBV5-1 and TRBJ2-2; D could derive from TRBD1 or TRBD2 (6 bases each). Trimming stripped 2 bases from V and 3 bases from J, with 14 bases between. This CDR3 comprises 16 residues. Germline V lookup: CDR1 SGHRS, CDR2 YFSETQ. CDR3: CASSFLGGHYTGELFF. The CDR3 bases are TGCGCCAGCAGCTTTTTGGGGGGCCACTACACCGGGGAGCTGTTTTTT.

The rearrangement links TRBV2 to TRBJ2-5; D gene unclear. V was pared by 4 bases and J by 2 bases, with 8 bases between. This CDR3 has 13 amino acids. CDR1 and CDR2 from the germline V gene are SNHLY and FYNNEI. CDR3 region: CASSAREQETQYF. The CDR3 DNA is TGTGCCAGCAGTGCTCGAGAGCAAGAGACCCAGTACTTC.

The rearrangement joins TRBV19 to TRBJ1-5; a weak D match, TRBD1 (5 bases). The CDR3 consists of 13 residues. From germline, CDR1 is LNHDA and CDR2 SQIVND (reference sequence). V gave up 5 bases and J gave up 1 base, with 6 bases separating them. This CDR3 reads CASSWDSNQPQHF. CDR3 sequence (DNA): TGTGCCAGTAGTTGGGACAGCAATCAGCCCCAGCATTTT.

The chain employs TRBV5-1 and TRBJ2-7; the D gene could be TRBD1 or TRBD2 (5 bases each). Trimming took off 2 bases at V and 4 bases at J, with 13 bases between the two ends. CDR1 is SGHRS, CDR2 YFSETQ, per germline. This CDR3 contains 14 residues. In DNA form, the CDR3 reads TGCGCCAGCAGCTTTTCAGGTGAGGGGTACGAGCAGTACTTC. Its translation is CASSFSGEGYEQYF.

The rearrangement uses TRBV12-3 or TRBV12-4 and TRBJ1-2; no clear D gene. The CDR3 is 12 residues long. V lost 3 bases and J lost 1, with 3 bases in between. CDR3 nucleotide sequence: TGTGCCAGCAGTTTGGGTAACTATGGCTACACCTTC. This translates into CASSLGNYGYTF.

This clone came up a few times. The chain is built from TRBV9 and TRBJ1-2; D gene ambiguous. The CDR3 has 12 amino acids. Germline CDR1 reads SGDLS; CDR2 reads YYNGEE. V shed 4 bases and J shed 2 bases, with 6 bases lying between them. This CDR3 reads CASSTGNYGYTF. CDR3 coding DNA: TGTGCCAGCAGCACCGGCAACTATGGCTACACCTTC.

The rearrangement joins TRBV29-1 to TRBJ2-2; D gene ambiguous. The CDR3 sequence is 13 residues long. The germline V gene encodes CDR1 SQVTM and CDR2 ANQGSEA. Trimming took 5 bases from V and 0 from J, leaving 7 bases between them. The CDR3 loop is CSVRVPNTGELFF. Written as DNA, the CDR3 is TGCAGCGTTAGAGTCCCGAACACCGGGGAGCTGTTTTTT.